The 2 T cell receptor beta chains presented below share a single source sample, sequenced in a study of beta chain features in type 1 diabetes. The study reverse transcribed the entire isolated RNA, so it sequenced expressed TCRB transcripts. This table comes from immunoSEQ multiplex PCR, and its TCRdb copy is limited to in-frame clones, with some not included. The data contain about 150,000 clones, under 13% of them seen just once; the ten biggest clones take up more than 0.4%. These TCRs' antigens remain unknown. Study results and caveats: Moderately but significantly shorter TCRB CDR3s were found in Type 1 diabetes patients in all four CD4+ subsets.

What was sequenced was central memory CD4+ T cells from blood. Every receptor here comes from a man aged 25 to 40 with type 1 diabetes.

The genes are TRBV5-4 and TRBJ2-1, with unresolved D. Between the trimmed V and J ends, which lost 1 base and 0 bases, there was a span of 11 bases. Germline V CDR1 and CDR2: SGHNT, YYREEE (reference sequence). The CDR3 covers 16 residues. In nucleotides, the CDR3 is TGTGCCAGCAGCTTGACCCGGTTGAGCTCCTACAATGAGCAGTTCTTC. It specifies CASSLTRLSSYNEQFF.

J is TRBJ2-1 and V is TRBV20-1, with 7 bases aligning to TRBD1. This CDR3 has 11 residues. The junction had 7 bases not matched to a gene; V was cut back by 3 bases and J by 14 bases. CDR1 and CDR2 from the germline V gene are DFQATT and SNEGSKA (reference sequence). The CDR3 DNA reads TGCAGTGCTAGCGGGGACAGAGTTAAGTTCTTC. It encodes CSASGDRVKFF.